This note documents a single TCR beta chain sequence. Its antigen is currently not known. No per-base quality is available; no much larger clone lies one base away. The germline V gene (reference sequence) supplies CDR1 DFQATT and CDR2 SNEGSKA. The CDR3 holds 10 amino acids from the cysteine to the phenylalanine. The entry retains the CDR3 DNA only, 30 bases that are in frame from base 1. V is pared back by 4 bases and J by 10 bases, with 8 bases lying between the germline termini. The entry originates in a study of control samples from healthy donors and cancer patients (dated by TCRdb to 2020 to 2021). The library was produced with the immunoSEQ multiplex PCR assay. In its TCRdb copy, this immuneACCESS table keeps in-frame sequences only and misses some clones. Where compared with another copy, unresolved V genes explain less than half of these, and the others have no known cause. The sample records 80,000 to 100,000 clones, around 90% of which are singletons. The ten most abundant clones make up about 14% of the sample.

The sequenced sample was blood. This sequence originates from a man aged 25 to 40 in good health. This chain joins TRBV20-1 to TRBJ1-5, with the D segment identity uncertain. The CDR3 protein is CSAIDFPQHF. DNA sequence: TGCAGTGCTATAGATTTTCCCCAGCATTTT.